The 3 T cell receptor beta chains below all came from one sample that was sequenced in a study of shared clonotypes between healthy human individuals (dated by TCRdb to about 2020). The protocol used for the library was the immunoSEQ multiplex PCR assay. As stored in TCRdb, this immuneACCESS dataset retains in-frame rearrangements with V and J assigned. A fraction of the clones does not appear; measured against another copy, unresolved V genes explain less than half of the discrepancy, and the remainder lacks a known reason. The sample contains some 900,000 clones, around 80% of them found a single time. The ten largest make up over 1.3% of the sample. Specimen: memory CD4+ T cells sorted from blood. In the paper's terms, the cell subset or site label means: CD45RA-negative fraction. The receptors here all came from a man between 18 and 35 years old in good health.

The rearrangement joins TRBV2 to TRBJ2-2; 8 bases line up with TRBD2. Trimming removed 1 base from V and 6 bases from J; junction bases left unmatched: 7. Germline loops: CDR1 SNHLY, CDR2 FYNNEI. The CDR3 length is 16 residues. The CDR3 DNA follows: TGTGCCAGCAGTGAAGTCGGGACTAGATCCGCCGGGGAGCTGTTTTTT. Translated: CASSEVGTRSAGELFF. The whole variable domain, filled in from reference TRBV2 and TRBJ2-2, reads EPEVTQTPSHQVTQMGQEVILRCVPISNHLYFYWYRQILGQKVEFLVSFYNNEISEKSEIFDDQFSVERPDGSNFTLKIRSTKLEDSAMYFCASSEVGTRSAGELFFGEGSRLTVL.

CDR3: CASSDDQRIQYF. The CDR3 DNA sequence: TGCGCCAGCAGTGATGACCAACGCATTCAGTACTTC. V is TRBV10-1 and J is TRBJ2-4; D is unresolved. The CDR3 covers 12 residues. The V gene's germline CDR1 is WNHNN and CDR2 SYGVQD (reference sequence). V dropped 3 bases and J dropped 9 bases, with 9 bases sitting between them.

At least ten counts were recorded for this clone. The sample carries other DNA sequences with the same CDR3. The chain is built from TRBV10-3 and TRBJ2-1; 8 bases agree with TRBD2. The length of the CDR3 is 13 residues. From germline, CDR1 is ENHRY and CDR2 SYGVKD. The J segment lost 6 bases and the V segment lost 2 bases, leaving 0 bases of the junction unmatched. The CDR3 sequence: CAISEGTSNEQFF. CDR3 bases: TGTGCCATCAGTGAGGGGACTAGCAATGAGCAGTTCTTC.